Only one count was recorded for the clone carrying this T cell receptor (beta chain). What it recognizes is unknown. Per germline, CDR1 SQVTM and CDR2 ANQGSEA. CDR3 length: 12 residues. With V trimmed by 4 bases and J by 4 bases, 2 bases remained unmatched. This sample is part of a study of graft-versus-host responses after intestinal transplantation. Across the study: Recipients underwent multivisceral, liver-intestinal, or isolated intestinal transplants. Recipients were all induced with anti-thymocyte globulin, then given tacrolimus and steroids for about 3 years. Study-level points and caveats: Recipient marrow harbored GvH clones, some of which surfaced first in ileum or blood. After transplant, early declines in HvG clones were associated with peak levels of circulating GvH clones.

The data were produced by immunoSEQ multiplex PCR, yet TCRdb's version contains in-frame clones alone and is incomplete. The table lists 80,000 or so clones, about 90% of them singletons. Source: PBMCs, taken 98 days after intestinal transplantation. The rearrangement joins TRBV29-1 to TRBJ1-2; TRBD1 agrees at 8 bases. The sequence was collected from a human patient who received an intestinal transplant, so some T cells may come from the graft donor. For the CDR3, the DNA is TGCAGCGTTGCAGGGGGCGGCTATGGCTACACCTTC. Translating gives CSVAGGGYGYTF.